These 18 T cell receptor beta chains were sequenced from one sample in a study of control samples from healthy donors and cancer patients. Only in-frame clones appear in the TCRdb table, and some are missing; sequencing was by immunoSEQ multiplex PCR. The data show 150,000 or so clones, about 94% seen once. What was sequenced was blood. Receptors were obtained from a man over 45 in good health.

This chain connects TRBV7-2 to TRBJ2-3; D possibly corresponds to TRBD2 (5 bases). V was cut by 4 bases and J by 6 bases, with 14 bases left in between. The germline gives CDR1 SGHTA, CDR2 FQGNSA. CDR3 size: 14 residues. CDR3 residues: CASSSREGRDTQYF. For the CDR3, the DNA is TGTGCCAGCAGCTCTCGGGAAGGAAGGGATACGCAGTATTTT.

This chain connects TRBV6-4 to TRBJ1-1, with 8 bases fitting TRBD1. This CDR3 comprises 16 residues. The germline gives CDR1 MRHNA, CDR2 SNTAGT. Losses at the gene ends were 6 bases for V and 1 base for J; bases not matched to a gene: 10. CDR3 sequence: CASRLETGAPNTEAFF. Here the CDR3 DNA reads TGTGCCAGCAGATTAGAGACAGGGGCGCCGAACACTGAAGCTTTCTTT.

The V call is TRBV10-3, the J call TRBJ2-7; D may be TRBD2 (7 bases). V was trimmed by 1 base and J by 2 bases, leaving 15 bases between them. Per germline, CDR1 ENHRY and CDR2 SYGVKD. CDR3 length: 16 amino acids. CDR3 DNA sequence: TGTGCCATCAGTGAGTTTTCCGCGGGGGCTACCTACGAGCAGTACTTC. This codes for CAISEFSAGATYEQYF.

CDR3 loop: CATSRTGGEETQYF. DNA of the CDR3: TGTGCCACCAGCAGGACCGGAGGGGAGGAGACCCAGTACTTC. This chain connects TRBV15 to TRBJ2-5; tentative D call: TRBD2 (6 bases). V shed 3 bases and J shed 5 bases, with 13 bases lying between them. Germline loops: CDR1 LNHNV, CDR2 YYDKDF (reference sequence). The CDR3 consists of 14 residues.

This clone showed up just once. V is TRBV4-1 and J is TRBJ1-2, with D possibly matching TRBD1 (6 bases). The V end was cut by 4 bases, the J end by 4 bases, with 22 bases between. There are 17 residues in the CDR3. CDR1 is MGHRA, CDR2 YSYEKL, per germline. The CDR3 DNA is TGCGCCAGCAGCCCTTGGGGGGGCAGGGCGGAGGCCTATGGCTACACCTTC. Its translation: CASSPWGGRAEAYGYTF.

This clone was seen only a few times. The J gene is TRBJ1-6, the V gene TRBV6-2 or TRBV6-3, with TRBD1 identical over 10 bases. The V and J ends lost 2 bases and 10 bases, in that order; junction bases with no gene match: 5. This CDR3 contains 15 residues. Per germline, CDR1 MNHEY and CDR2 SVGEGT. The CDR3 here is CASSYTTGGRSPLHF. In DNA, the CDR3 is TGTGCCAGCAGTTACACGACAGGGGGCCGATCACCCCTCCACTTT.

This chain links TRBV13 with TRBJ1-2; D perhaps matches TRBD1 (5 bases). With 5 bases removed from V and 7 bases from J, the gap between germline ends came to 20 bases. From germline, CDR1 is PRHDT and CDR2 FYEKMQ (reference sequence). The CDR3 is 15 amino acids. The CDR3 sequence: CASSTYRFRRGGYTF. DNA of the CDR3: TGTGCCAGCAGCACATACAGATTCCGTAGGGGTGGCTACACCTTC.

The chain links TRBV10-3 to TRBJ1-6; 10 bases fit TRBD1. The germline V gene has CDR1 ENHRY and CDR2 SYGVKD. This CDR3 contains 15 residues. V gave up 5 bases and J gave up 5 bases; unmatched junction bases: 3. The CDR3 sequence: CAISRGQGDNSPLHF. The CDR3, as DNA: TGTGCCATCAGTCGTGGACAGGGGGATAATTCACCCCTCCACTTT.

The V and J genes are TRBV11-3 and TRBJ2-1; TRBD2 aligns across 13 bases. CDR3 size: 15 residues. The junction had 4 bases not matched to a gene; V was cut back by 5 bases and J by 6 bases. Germline V lookup: CDR1 SGHNT, CDR2 YENEEA. The CDR3: CASSPGLAGPNEQFF. In DNA, the CDR3 is TGTGCCAGCAGCCCGGGACTAGCGGGACCCAATGAGCAGTTCTTC.

The chain joins TRBV19 to TRBJ2-1; D is unclear. Trimming pared 10 bases from V and 7 bases from J, leaving 14 bases between. This CDR3 is built from 12 residues. The germline V gene encodes CDR1 LNHDA and CDR2 SQIVND (reference sequence). Here the CDR3 DNA reads TGTGCCACCTCGTTCGAATTAAATGAGCAGTTCTTC. Its translation is CATSFELNEQFF.

The chain uses TRBV29-1 and TRBJ2-6, with D possibly being TRBD1 or TRBD2 (5 bases each). Germline-derived CDR1 and CDR2 are SQVTM and ANQGSEA. The CDR3 spans 15 residues. The V end was cut by 1 base, the J end by 4 bases, with 11 bases between. In nucleotides, the CDR3 is TGCAGCGTTGAAGCGGGGCAGCCAGGGGCCAACGTCCTGACTTTC. Translating it yields CSVEAGQPGANVLTF. Based on the CDR3 plus reference TRBV29-1 and TRBJ2-6, the full variable domain is SAVISQKPSRDICQRGTSLTIQCQVDSQVTMMFWYRQQPGQSLTLIATANQGSEATYESGFVIDKFPISRPNLTFSTLTVSNMSPEDSSIYLCSVEAGQPGANVLTFGAGSRLTVL.

The rearrangement uses TRBV4-2 and TRBJ2-3; 8 bases line up with TRBD2. The CDR3 has 17 amino acids. The J segment lost 4 bases and the V segment lost 0 bases, leaving 9 bases of the junction unmatched. In germline, CDR1 is LGHNA, CDR2 YNFKEQ. The CDR3: CASSQELAGGAADTQYF. The CDR3 DNA sequence: TGTGCCAGCAGCCAAGAGCTGGCGGGAGGTGCGGCAGATACGCAGTATTTT.

The chain recombines TRBV3-1 (or the pseudogene TRBV3-2) with TRBJ2-3; 9 bases line up with TRBD1. The CDR3 has 16 residues. The V gene end was trimmed by 5 bases and the J gene end by 2 bases; junction bases not matched to a gene: 8. CDR1 is LGHDT and CDR2 is YNNKEL in the germline V gene (reference sequence). CDR3 loop: CASSAPGQGSTDTQYF. The CDR3 DNA sequence: TGTGCCAGCAGCGCACCGGGACAGGGTTCCACAGATACGCAGTATTTT.

The chain carries TRBV28 and TRBJ1-5; D might be TRBD1 (6 bases). With 6 bases removed from V and 2 bases from J, the gap between germline ends came to 11 bases. Germline V gene data show CDR1 as MDHEN and CDR2 as SYDVKM. CDR3 size: 14 residues. CDR3 amino acids: CASRRGGRNQPQHF. The CDR3 DNA sequence: TGTGCCAGCAGACGAGGGGGTCGCAATCAGCCCCAGCATTTT.

The V gene is TRBV13, the J gene TRBJ2-7, with no clear D. The CDR3 has 15 residues. Germline V gene lookup returns CDR1 PRHDT and CDR2 FYEKMQ (reference sequence). Between the trimmed V and J ends, which lost 2 bases and 2 bases, there was a span of 13 bases. This CDR3 is CASSLRLQAPYEQYF. The CDR3, as DNA: TGTGCCAGCAGCTTAAGACTCCAGGCGCCCTACGAGCAGTACTTC. The full variable domain, its missing parts supplied by reference TRBV13 and TRBJ2-7, is AAGVIQSPRHLIKEKRETATLKCYPIPRHDTVYWYQQGPGQDPQFLISFYEKMQSDKGSIPDRFSAQQFSDYHSELNMSSLELGDSALYFCASSLRLQAPYEQYFGPGTRLTVT.

The chain joins TRBV7-9 to TRBJ2-2, with no clear D. V dropped 2 bases and J dropped 5 bases, with 9 bases sitting between them. The CDR3 runs 14 residues. Germline loops: CDR1 SEHNR, CDR2 FQNEAQ (reference sequence). In DNA form, the CDR3 reads TGTGCCAGCAGCTTACGGGCAGGTACCGGGGAGCTGTTTTTT. As protein: CASSLRAGTGELFF. The complete variable domain, with remaining parts taken from reference TRBV7-9 and TRBJ2-2, reads DTGVSQNPRHKITKRGQNVTFRCDPISEHNRLYWYRQTLGQGPEFLTYFQNEAQLEKSRLLSDRFSAERPKGSFSTLEIQRTEQGDSAMYLCASSLRAGTGELFFGEGSRLTVL.

The chain joins TRBV29-1 to TRBJ1-2; 8 bases are a match to TRBD1. The V segment lost 5 bases and the J segment 4 bases; nucleotides outside the gene matches: 9. CDR1 is SQVTM and CDR2 is ANQGSEA in the germline V gene. The CDR3 is 14 amino acids. The CDR3 sequence is CSVQGRDRTYGYTF. In DNA form, the CDR3 reads TGCAGCGTTCAAGGCCGGGACAGGACCTATGGCTACACCTTC.

This chain uses TRBV27 with TRBJ2-2; D gene unclear. Trimming left V 2 bases short and J 6 bases short, with 16 bases between. Germline values: CDR1 MNHEY, CDR2 SMNVEV (reference sequence). The CDR3 length is 16 residues. The CDR3 is CASSLRPREPAGELFF. The DNA of the CDR3 is TGTGCCAGCAGTTTAAGACCGCGAGAACCCGCCGGGGAGCTGTTTTTT.